This entry concerns a single T cell receptor (beta chain). Its antigen is undetermined. The entry originates in a study of cytomegalovirus exposure and HLA in healthy donors. Looking at the study overall: Falling in the Caucasian-associated ancestry cluster were roughly 80% of under 450 genotyped donors. Study results and limitations: Cytomegalovirus status, reportedly, was diagnosed with high specificity and sensitivity by the classifier. A reported reduction in N-insertions relative to the roughly 710-donor mean was seen in an Asian-associated ancestry cluster in a later analysis.

CDR1 SNHLY and CDR2 FYNNEI come from the germline V gene. The CDR3 is 13 residues long. The ends lost 5 bases at V and 6 bases at J; junction bases unmatched: 6. Vbeta (60) and Jbeta (13) primers were used in the PCR. Libraries were prepared by immunoSEQ multiplex PCR; TCRdb keeps only in-frame clonotypes and omits some of them. The table lists under 200,000 clones, 65% to 85% of them singletons. Everyone who donated was a healthy bone marrow donor. The chain is built from TRBV2 and TRBJ1-2, with 7 bases lining up with TRBD1. This receptor was identified in a middle-aged man in good health and CMV-seronegative. Material for sequencing was PBMCs. The CDR3 DNA follows: TGTGCCAGCAGTTACGGGACAGCCGATGGCTACACCTTC. Amino acids: CASSYGTADGYTF.